Presented here are 12 T cell receptor beta chains from one specimen sequenced in a study of T cell changes during pregnancy in multiple sclerosis. Repertoires were generated with immunoSEQ multiplex PCR, while TCRdb's copy carries only in-frame clones and drops some. The table includes 50,000 or so clones, 93% detected once. The source material was peripheral blood, sampled in the second trimester of pregnancy. These TCRs come from a female donor with multiple sclerosis, enrolled in a pregnancy study.

The CDR3 spells CASSWRTDNTGELFF. The CDR3 DNA reads as TGTGCCAGCAGCTGGAGGACAGACAACACCGGGGAGCTGTTTTTT. The V gene is TRBV11-1, the J gene TRBJ2-2, with a tentative D call TRBD1 (6 bases). The ends were cut back, 4 bases at V and 2 bases at J, with 11 bases in the middle. Germline V gene lookup returns CDR1 SGHAT and CDR2 FQDESV (reference sequence). The length of the CDR3 is 15 residues.

The chain employs TRBV6-1 and TRBJ2-1; TRBD2 agrees at 7 bases. The V segment lost 4 bases and the J segment 4 bases; nucleotides outside the gene matches: 7. Per the germline V gene, CDR1 is MNHNS and CDR2 is SASEGT. The length of the CDR3 is 15 residues. This CDR3 reads CASSGGGTRYNEQFF. The CDR3 nucleotides are TGTGCCAGCAGTGGGGGAGGGACGCGGTACAATGAGCAGTTCTTC.

The rearrangement links TRBV6-5 to TRBJ2-1; 7 bases match TRBD2. The CDR3 length is 13 residues. Germline-derived CDR1 and CDR2 are MNHEY and SVGAGI. Trimming removed 7 bases from V and 2 bases from J; junction bases left unmatched: 2. In DNA form, the CDR3 reads TGTGCCAGCAAAAGCGGGACCTACAATGAGCAGTTCTTC. Translation: CASKSGTYNEQFF.

The J gene is TRBJ1-5, the V gene TRBV6-5; D not certain. Germline V gene lookup returns CDR1 MNHEY and CDR2 SVGAGI. V gave up 3 bases and J gave up 2 bases, with 11 bases separating them. The CDR3 loop spans 15 amino acids. The CDR3 spells CASSYIPPGNQPQHF. For the CDR3, the DNA is TGTGCCAGCAGTTATATCCCCCCGGGCAATCAGCCCCAGCATTTT.

This chain links TRBV25-1 with TRBJ2-4; weak D call: TRBD2 (7 bases). The germline V and J ends were trimmed by 5 bases and 3 bases, with 14 bases remaining between them. The CDR3 has 15 residues. The germline V gene encodes CDR1 MGHDK and CDR2 SYGVNS. The CDR3 nucleotides are TGTGCCAGCAGTATTTCGGGGGGCGGCAAAAACATTCAGTACTTC. Protein product: CASSISGGGKNIQYF.

The chain links TRBV5-1 to TRBJ2-1, with D possibly matching TRBD1 (6 bases). The V end was cut by 3 bases, the J end by 0 bases, with 16 bases between. The CDR3 has 17 amino acids. Germline V lookup: CDR1 SGHRS, CDR2 YFSETQ. The CDR3 loop reads CASSWGSGDFSYNEQFF. CDR3 coding DNA: TGCGCCAGCAGCTGGGGGTCAGGGGATTTCTCCTACAATGAGCAGTTCTTC.

V is TRBV4-3 and J is TRBJ2-7, with TRBD2 identical over 8 bases. The CDR3 runs 15 residues. Germline trimming cut 0 bases from V and 4 bases from J; bases unmatched to any gene: 5. Germline loops: CDR1 LGHNA, CDR2 YSLEER. The DNA of the CDR3 is TGCGCCAGCAGCCAAGATAAGGGACTAGGTTACGAGCAGTACTTC. Its translation is CASSQDKGLGYEQYF.

The chain employs TRBV6-6 and TRBJ2-3; 7 bases align to TRBD2. This CDR3 is built from 16 residues. Germline lookup yields CDR1 MNHNY and CDR2 SVGAGI (reference sequence). Germline trimming cut 4 bases from V and 5 bases from J; bases unmatched to any gene: 12. The CDR3 region is CASSWLAEPTGDTQYF. In DNA, the CDR3 is TGTGCCAGCAGTTGGCTAGCGGAGCCCACTGGAGATACGCAGTATTTT.

The count of this clone is one. The rearrangement joins TRBV7-9 to TRBJ1-3, with D tentatively TRBD1 (6 bases). The V end was cut by 2 bases, the J end by 3 bases, with 17 bases between. The germline gives CDR1 SEHNR, CDR2 FQNEAQ (reference sequence). The CDR3 spans 17 residues. The CDR3 spells CASSLRRMGRGGNTIYF. CDR3 DNA: TGTGCCAGCAGCTTACGGAGAATGGGCAGGGGTGGAAACACCATATATTTT. The whole variable domain, filled in from reference TRBV7-9 and TRBJ1-3, reads DTGVSQNPRHKITKRGQNVTFRCDPISEHNRLYWYRQTLGQGPEFLTYFQNEAQLEKSRLLSDRFSAERPKGSFSTLEIQRTEQGDSAMYLCASSLRRMGRGGNTIYFGEGSWLTVV.

This sequence joins TRBV11-3 and TRBJ2-7; TRBD2 aligns across 9 bases. Per germline, CDR1 SGHNT and CDR2 YENEEA. This CDR3 contains 15 residues. The V gene end was trimmed by 5 bases and the J gene end by 2 bases; junction bases not matched to a gene: 7. The CDR3: CASSLRRGGTYEQYF. CDR3 bases: TGTGCCAGCAGCCTTCGGCGGGGGGGAACCTACGAGCAGTACTTC.

This clone was observed a single time. The chain has TRBV20-1 and TRBJ2-5; no reliable D call. CDR3 length: 11 residues. Germline V gene data show CDR1 as DFQATT and CDR2 as SNEGSKA (reference sequence). V was shortened by 1 base and J by 5 bases, with 5 bases between the two germline ends. This chain's CDR3 is CSARVVETQYF. The CDR3 nucleotides are TGCAGTGCTAGAGTAGTGGAGACCCAGTACTTC.

V and J are TRBV6-8 and TRBJ2-1, with a weak D call TRBD2 (7 bases). Trimming pared 8 bases from V and 10 bases from J, leaving 15 bases between. This CDR3 is built from 12 residues. Germline CDR1 MNHGY, CDR2 SAAAGT. CDR3 coding DNA: TGTGCCAGCGGGGGGGAGGGGGTGGAGCAGTTCTTC. This translates into CASGGEGVEQFF.